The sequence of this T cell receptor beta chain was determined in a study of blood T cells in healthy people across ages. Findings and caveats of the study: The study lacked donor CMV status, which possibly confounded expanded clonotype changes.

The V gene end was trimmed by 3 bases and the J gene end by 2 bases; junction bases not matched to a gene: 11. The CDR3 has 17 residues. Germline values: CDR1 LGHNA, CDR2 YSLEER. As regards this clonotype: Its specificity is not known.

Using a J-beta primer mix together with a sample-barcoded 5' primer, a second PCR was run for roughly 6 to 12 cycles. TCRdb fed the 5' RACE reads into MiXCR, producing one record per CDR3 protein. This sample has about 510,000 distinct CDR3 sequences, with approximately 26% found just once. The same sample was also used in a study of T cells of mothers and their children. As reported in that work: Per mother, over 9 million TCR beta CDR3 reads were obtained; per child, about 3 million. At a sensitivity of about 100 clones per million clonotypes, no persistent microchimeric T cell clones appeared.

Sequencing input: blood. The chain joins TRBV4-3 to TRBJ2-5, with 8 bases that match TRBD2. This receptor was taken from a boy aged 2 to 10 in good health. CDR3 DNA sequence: TGCGCCAGCAGCCAGACACCTACTGGCGGGAGGCAAGAGACCCAGTACTTC. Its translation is CASSQTPTGGRQETQYF.